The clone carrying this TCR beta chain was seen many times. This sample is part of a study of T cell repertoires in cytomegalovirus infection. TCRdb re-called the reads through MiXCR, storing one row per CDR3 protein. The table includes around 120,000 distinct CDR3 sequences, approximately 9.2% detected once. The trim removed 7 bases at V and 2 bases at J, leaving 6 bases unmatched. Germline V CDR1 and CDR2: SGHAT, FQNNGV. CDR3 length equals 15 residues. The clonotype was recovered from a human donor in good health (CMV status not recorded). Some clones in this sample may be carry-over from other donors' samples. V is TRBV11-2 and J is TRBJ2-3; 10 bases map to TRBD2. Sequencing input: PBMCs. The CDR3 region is CASMLAGASTDTQYF. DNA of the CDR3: TGTGCCAGCATGCTAGCGGGGGCCTCCACAGATACGCAGTATTTT. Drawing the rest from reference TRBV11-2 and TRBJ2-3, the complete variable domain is EAGVAQSPRYKIIEKRQSVAFWCNPISGHATLYWYQQILGQGPKLLIQFQNNGVVDDSQLPKDRFSAERLKGVDSTLKIQPAKLEDSAVYLCASMLAGASTDTQYFGPGTRLTVL.